This T cell receptor beta chain was documented in a study of blood T cell repertoires in COVID-19. Seattle patient enrollment occurred during active infection, with longitudinal follow-up thereafter. Clones were read by immunoSEQ multiplex PCR, and TCRdb kept only the in-frame ones, dropping some. The sample has about 250,000 clones, 86% seen once. A few counts support this clone. The sample taken for sequencing was peripheral blood. The clonotype was recovered from a woman aged 80 or over with COVID-19, enrolled during active disease.

The CDR3 nucleotides are TGTGCCAGCAGCCTCGAAGAGACCCAGTACTTC. Residues: CASSLEETQYF. This chain joins TRBV11-2 and TRBJ2-5; no clear D gene. The germline V gene has CDR1 SGHAT and CDR2 FQNNGV. This CDR3 is 11 amino acids long. Trimming removed 5 bases from V and 3 bases from J, with 4 bases in between. Supplemented by reference TRBV11-2 and TRBJ2-5, the full variable domain reads EAGVAQSPRYKIIEKRQSVAFWCNPISGHATLYWYQQILGQGPKLLIQFQNNGVVDDSQLPKDRFSAERLKGVDSTLKIQPAKLEDSAVYLCASSLEETQYFGPGTRLLVL.